These T cell receptor beta chains were read from a single sample in a study of beta chain features in type 1 diabetes. Only in-frame clones appear in the TCRdb table, and some are missing; sequencing was by immunoSEQ multiplex PCR. The sample has under 200,000 clones, 7% to 10% seen once. Input material: central memory CD4+ T cells from blood. Source of these receptors: a woman younger than 35 in good health. The CDR3 runs from the conserved cysteine through the conserved F or W. The order of the fields is CDR3 DNA, CDR3 protein, D gene, V gene, clone size, J gene. D genes are given only for firm matches. Not all rows give a size; the values are once, few, many and, for expanded clones, a class.

CDR3 DNA: TGTGCCAGCAACAGGGGACTCCAAGAGACCCAGTACTTC; CDR3 protein: CASNRGLQETQYF; D gene: -; V gene: TRBV6-5; clone size: many; J gene: TRBJ2-5
CDR3 DNA: TGTGCCACCAGCAGAGATTACCCTCCCAACGCCGAGCAGTACTTC; CDR3 protein: CATSRDYPPNAEQYF; D gene: -; V gene: TRBV15; clone size: -; J gene: TRBJ2-7
CDR3 DNA: TGTGCCAGCAGCTTGGAACAGATCCAAGAGACCCAGTACTTC; CDR3 protein: CASSLEQIQETQYF; D gene: -; V gene: TRBV5-4; clone size: few; J gene: TRBJ2-5
CDR3 DNA: TGTGCCAGCAGCCTCCGGTTAGGGGCCCATAATTCACCCCTCCACTTT; CDR3 protein: CASSLRLGAHNSPLHF; D gene: -; V gene: TRBV14; clone size: -; J gene: TRBJ1-6
CDR3 DNA: TGTGCCAGCAGCTTAACAGGGGGGACCTCCTACGAGCAGTACTTC; CDR3 protein: CASSLTGGTSYEQYF; D gene: TRBD1; V gene: TRBV7-2; clone size: -; J gene: TRBJ2-7
CDR3 DNA: TGTGCCAGCAAAAGAGGCGAACCCCCGGTGGATACGCAGTATTTT; CDR3 protein: CASKRGEPPVDTQYF; D gene: -; V gene: TRBV5-5; clone size: many; J gene: TRBJ2-3
CDR3 DNA: TGTGCCAGCAGTCCCGGGACAGAGAACACCGGGGAGCTGTTTTTT; CDR3 protein: CASSPGTENTGELFF; D gene: TRBD1; V gene: TRBV5-4; clone size: few; J gene: TRBJ2-2
CDR3 DNA: TGTGCCAGCAGCCCCGGGGGGGCCAGCGAGCAGTTCTTC; CDR3 protein: CASSPGGASEQFF; D gene: TRBD2; V gene: TRBV13; clone size: few; J gene: TRBJ2-1
CDR3 DNA: TGTGCCAGCTCACCGGACAGTCGTTATGGCTACACCTTC; CDR3 protein: CASSPDSRYGYTF; D gene: -; V gene: TRBV18; clone size: -; J gene: TRBJ1-2
CDR3 DNA: TGTGCCAGCAGCACAAGTGGGACAGGGACCGGGGAGCTGTTTTTT; CDR3 protein: CASSTSGTGTGELFF; D gene: TRBD1; V gene: TRBV7-3; clone size: few; J gene: TRBJ2-2
CDR3 DNA: TGTGCCAGCAGCGGCGGGGACCTCTACAATGAGCAGTTCTTC; CDR3 protein: CASSGGDLYNEQFF; D gene: -; V gene: TRBV4-2; clone size: few; J gene: TRBJ2-1
CDR3 DNA: TGTGCCAGCTCACGCGGCACGGCCACGTACCAAGAGACCCAGTACTTC; CDR3 protein: CASSRGTATYQETQYF; D gene: -; V gene: TRBV18; clone size: -; J gene: TRBJ2-5
CDR3 DNA: TGTGCCAGCAGTGTTCAGGGCTGGGAAAAACTGTTTTTT; CDR3 protein: CASSVQGWEKLFF; D gene: -; V gene: TRBV25-1; clone size: -; J gene: TRBJ1-4
CDR3 DNA: TGTGCCAGCAGCCCGGGACAGGGGGCTGCAGGGGCCAACGTCCTGACTTTC; CDR3 protein: CASSPGQGAAGANVLTF; D gene: TRBD1; V gene: TRBV7-9; clone size: few; J gene: TRBJ2-6
CDR3 DNA: TGTGCCTGGAGTTTATCGAGCGAGCAGTTCTTC; CDR3 protein: CAWSLSSEQFF; D gene: -; V gene: TRBV30; clone size: few; J gene: TRBJ2-1
CDR3 DNA: TGCAGTGCTTTGGGCTCGGAGACCCAGTACTTC; CDR3 protein: CSALGSETQYF; D gene: -; V gene: TRBV20-1; clone size: few; J gene: TRBJ2-5
CDR3 DNA: TGTGCCAGCAGTGACGACTCCCAAGAGACCCAGTACTTC; CDR3 protein: CASSDDSQETQYF; D gene: -; V gene: TRBV2; clone size: few; J gene: TRBJ2-5
CDR3 DNA: TGTGCCTGGAAAGGAGGGTATGACACTGAAGCTTTCTTT; CDR3 protein: CAWKGGYDTEAFF; D gene: -; V gene: TRBV30; clone size: many; J gene: TRBJ1-1
CDR3 DNA: TGTGCCAGCAGCAGTACAGGGGGGCACCAGCCCCAGCATTTT; CDR3 protein: CASSSTGGHQPQHF; D gene: TRBD1; V gene: TRBV7-9; clone size: -; J gene: TRBJ1-5
CDR3 DNA: TGTGCCAGCAGCGGCGGGAAGGGTGCTGGGGCCAATGTCCTGACTTTC; CDR3 protein: CASSGGKGAGANVLTF; D gene: -; V gene: TRBV4-2; clone size: -; J gene: TRBJ2-6
CDR3 DNA: TGTGCCAGCAGCTTAGCATCGGGACAGCCGAACACTGAAGCTTTCTTT; CDR3 protein: CASSLASGQPNTEAFF; D gene: TRBD1; V gene: TRBV7-9; clone size: -; J gene: TRBJ1-1
CDR3 DNA: TGTGCCAGCAGTGAGGTACAGGGAACACCCCTCCACTTT; CDR3 protein: CASSEVQGTPLHF; D gene: -; V gene: TRBV6-1; clone size: -; J gene: TRBJ1-6
CDR3 DNA: TGCAGCGACAGGGGGAACACTGAAGCTTTCTTT; CDR3 protein: CSDRGNTEAFF; D gene: TRBD1; V gene: TRBV29-1; clone size: few; J gene: TRBJ1-1
CDR3 DNA: TGTGCCAGCTCACCACCGAGGGCAGGTAGCTCCTACGAGCAGTACTTC; CDR3 protein: CASSPPRAGSSYEQYF; D gene: -; V gene: TRBV18; clone size: few; J gene: TRBJ2-7
CDR3 DNA: TGTGCCAGCAGCTCTGGGGGGGCGGGAATCAATGAGCAGTTCTTC; CDR3 protein: CASSSGGAGINEQFF; D gene: -; V gene: TRBV7-2; clone size: few; J gene: TRBJ2-1
CDR3 DNA: TGTGCCAGCAGCCCCCCGGGGGGGGGAATACCCTGGCAGTACTTC; CDR3 protein: CASSPPGGGIPWQYF; D gene: TRBD2; V gene: TRBV4-2; clone size: once; J gene: TRBJ2-5
CDR3 DNA: TGTGCCAGCAGCTTACAGGGGAGCAGCTCCTACGAGCAGTACTTC; CDR3 protein: CASSLQGSSSYEQYF; D gene: -; V gene: TRBV11-3; clone size: -; J gene: TRBJ2-7
CDR3 DNA: TGCGCCAGCAGCTTGCTGGGGGGGAACTACAATGAGCAGTTCTTC; CDR3 protein: CASSLLGGNYNEQFF; D gene: TRBD2; V gene: TRBV5-1; clone size: few; J gene: TRBJ2-1
CDR3 DNA: TGTGCCAGCAGCCTTAGCGGGAGTCAGGACGAGCAGTACTTC; CDR3 protein: CASSLSGSQDEQYF; D gene: TRBD2; V gene: TRBV11-2; clone size: -; J gene: TRBJ2-7
CDR3 DNA: TGTGCCAGTAGCCTGAGGACTAGCGGGTACAATGAGCAGTTCTTC; CDR3 protein: CASSLRTSGYNEQFF; D gene: TRBD2; V gene: TRBV19; clone size: few; J gene: TRBJ2-1
CDR3 DNA: TGTGCTAGCAGCAAGACCAATTTGAGGGACAATGAGCAGTTCTTC; CDR3 protein: CASSKTNLRDNEQFF; D gene: -; V gene: TRBV7-7; clone size: -; J gene: TRBJ2-1
CDR3 DNA: TGCGCCAGCAGCTTGGCGCGGGAGAAAGAGACCCAGTACTTC; CDR3 protein: CASSLAREKETQYF; D gene: TRBD2; V gene: TRBV5-1; clone size: -; J gene: TRBJ2-5
CDR3 DNA: TGTGCCAGCTCACCACCCGCTAGCAACAATGAGCAGTTCTTC; CDR3 protein: CASSPPASNNEQFF; D gene: -; V gene: TRBV18; clone size: -; J gene: TRBJ2-1
CDR3 DNA: TGTGCCACCAGCAGAGATGGGGGCCTGCAGGAAGCTTTCTTT; CDR3 protein: CATSRDGGLQEAFF; D gene: -; V gene: TRBV15; clone size: few; J gene: TRBJ1-1
CDR3 DNA: TGTGCCAGCAGTGAAAGCAGGGGCGAAGGCTACACCTTC; CDR3 protein: CASSESRGEGYTF; D gene: -; V gene: TRBV2; clone size: few; J gene: TRBJ1-2
CDR3 DNA: TGTGCCAGCTCACCTCAGCGGATCGGGTCCCAGCATTTT; CDR3 protein: CASSPQRIGSQHF; D gene: -; V gene: TRBV18; clone size: few; J gene: TRBJ1-5
CDR3 DNA: TGTGCCAGCAGTGCGAACAGGGTAGAGACCCAGTACTTC; CDR3 protein: CASSANRVETQYF; D gene: -; V gene: TRBV2; clone size: -; J gene: TRBJ2-5
CDR3 DNA: TGTGCCAGCAGCCGGGACAGGGCGGGCCAGCCCCAGCATTTT; CDR3 protein: CASSRDRAGQPQHF; D gene: TRBD1; V gene: TRBV7-9; clone size: -; J gene: TRBJ1-5
CDR3 DNA: TGTGCCAGCAGGGAATCCGCTGGGGCCAACGTCCTGACTTTC; CDR3 protein: CASRESAGANVLTF; D gene: -; V gene: TRBV2; clone size: many; J gene: TRBJ2-6
CDR3 DNA: TGTGCCAGCAGTTCCCTCCAGGGATCGGGAGAGACCCAGTACTTC; CDR3 protein: CASSSLQGSGETQYF; D gene: -; V gene: TRBV6-6; clone size: -; J gene: TRBJ2-5
CDR3 DNA: TGTGCCAGCAGCTGGACAGGGGGCTCCTACAATGAGCAGTTCTTC; CDR3 protein: CASSWTGGSYNEQFF; D gene: TRBD1; V gene: TRBV7-8; clone size: -; J gene: TRBJ2-1
CDR3 DNA: TGTGCCAGCAGCCGCATTAGCGGGGTGTACAATGAGCAGTTCTTC; CDR3 protein: CASSRISGVYNEQFF; D gene: TRBD2; V gene: TRBV6-1; clone size: -; J gene: TRBJ2-1